Given below is one TCR beta chain in context. CDR1 is SGHRS, CDR2 YFSETQ, per germline. Trimming took off 5 bases at V and 3 bases at J, with 13 bases between the two ends. The CDR3 covers 14 residues. Authors' methods: How many nucleated cells were present was estimated from reference gene primer amplification. Clones were sequenced by immunoSEQ multiplex PCR, and TCRdb holds only the in-frame ones, with some missing. V and J calls and clone size follow that table, whereas D and trimming were derived from the DNA. This sample carries more than 150,000 clones, roughly 80% of them seen once, and the ten largest clones take 6.5% to 8.5%. The source of the sample is a study of blood T cell repertoires in COVID-19. Across the whole study: Samples taken during acute and convalescent COVID-19 were collected in the United States, Italy and Spain. PBMCs, B-cell-depleted T cells, or T cells provided the cDNA or gDNA that made up the material.

The receptor's source is a human donor in a cohort sampled during active COVID-19. The rearrangement joins TRBV5-1 to TRBJ2-3, with a weak D call TRBD1 (6 bases). Sequenced sample: peripheral blood. CDR3 region: CASRPRGRTDTQYF. In DNA, the CDR3 is TGCGCCAGCAGACCCAGGGGTCGTACAGATACGCAGTATTTT.